The next 15 T cell receptor beta chains were all read from a single sample in a study of human thymus T cells. Sequenced by immunoSEQ multiplex PCR; TCRdb stores in-frame clones only, minus some. The sample has tens of thousands of clones, about 93% seen once; the top ten hold over 5%. Material for sequencing was blood. The receptors shown here come from a boy under two years old with a congenital heart defect but otherwise immunologically healthy.

This clone occurred once. The chain carries TRBV21-1 and TRBJ2-5; the table's D call TRBD2 went unverified against the DNA. TRBV21-1 is noted as a pseudogene. The CDR3 totals 13 residues. The chain's CDR3 is CASSRTSQETQYF. The CDR3 nucleotides are TGTGCCAGCAGCAGAACTAGCCAAGAGACCCAGTACTTC.

The chain recombines TRBV7-3 with TRBJ2-3, with 7 bases identical to TRBD1. Germline V gives CDR1 SGHTA, CDR2 FQGTGA. With 5 bases clipped from V and 5 bases from J, the junction kept 1 base outside the gene matches. This CDR3 contains 12 residues. The CDR3 DNA is TGTGCCAGCAGCCCAGGGGGAGATACGCAGTATTTT. Its translation is CASSPGGDTQYF.

The V gene is TRBV6-1, the J gene TRBJ1-1; D gene unclear. Germline assignment: CDR1 MNHNS and CDR2 SASEGT. The ends were cut back, 6 bases at V and 0 bases at J, with 11 bases in the middle. This CDR3 contains 14 residues. CDR3 sequence: CASRVFTVNTEAFF. For the CDR3, the DNA is TGTGCCAGCAGGGTATTCACGGTGAACACTGAAGCTTTCTTT.

The table lists this clone with a count of one. This chain uses TRBV5-1 with TRBJ2-5, with D possibly called TRBD1 or TRBD2 (5 bases each). CDR1 is SGHRS, CDR2 YFSETQ, per germline. Trimming took off 1 base at V and 4 bases at J, with 11 bases between the two ends. The CDR3 totals 14 residues. The CDR3 coding sequence is TGCGCCAGCAGCTTGTGGGTAGGGACAGAGACCCAGTACTTC. Protein: CASSLWVGTETQYF.

A single count supports this clone. The chain couples TRBV4-3 to TRBJ2-2, with no clear D. The V gene's germline CDR1 is LGHNA and CDR2 YSLEER. V lost 1 base and J 1 base, leaving 10 bases between the germline ends. The CDR3 spans 16 residues. The CDR3 is CASSQVESLNTGELFF. CDR3 DNA: TGCGCCAGCAGCCAAGTTGAAAGCTTGAACACCGGGGAGCTGTTTTTT.

The CDR3 DNA sequence: TGCAGCGTTAGGACAGGGGAATTCGATAATTCACCCCTCCACTTT. Residues: CSVRTGEFDNSPLHF. The chain uses TRBV29-1 and TRBJ1-6; 9 bases map to TRBD1. The CDR3 sequence is 15 residues long. Trimming took 5 bases from V and 5 from J; bases not matched to a gene: 7. Germline V gives CDR1 SQVTM, CDR2 ANQGSEA.

The chain links TRBV11-1 to TRBJ2-5; 14 bases match TRBD2. The CDR3 runs to 17 residues. Germline CDR1 is SGHAT and CDR2 is FQDESV (reference sequence). The trim removed 5 bases at V and 10 bases at J, leaving 15 bases unmatched. CDR3 sequence: CASSGAFPGLAGAIQYF. The CDR3 coding sequence is TGTGCCAGCAGCGGAGCCTTCCCGGGACTAGCGGGGGCAATCCAGTACTTC.

This clone was seen a single time. The chain carries TRBV5-5 and TRBJ1-6, with TRBD1 matching over 10 bases. J lost 7 bases, V lost 4 bases, and 2 bases had no gene match. Per the germline V gene, CDR1 is SGHKS and CDR2 is YYEKEE (reference sequence). The CDR3 has 14 amino acids. The DNA of the CDR3 is TGTGCCAGCAGCCTGACAGGGGGCAATTCACCCCTCCACTTT. Its protein is CASSLTGGNSPLHF.

The chain carries TRBV6-5 and TRBJ2-3; perhaps D is TRBD1 or TRBD2 (5 bases each). CDR3 length equals 13 residues. Trimming removed 0 bases from V and 11 bases from J, with 12 bases in between. Germline CDR1 and CDR2: MNHEY and SVGAGI. The CDR3 is CASSYSSQGEQYF. For the CDR3, the DNA is TGTGCCAGCAGTTACTCGAGTCAGGGAGAGCAGTATTTT.

CDR3 sequence (DNA): TGTGCCAGCTCACCACCGAGGTGGAGCTCTGGGGCCAACGTCCTGACTTTC. Translating it yields CASSPPRWSSGANVLTF. The chain recombines TRBV18 with TRBJ2-6; no clear D. CDR1 is KGHSH, CDR2 LQKENI, per germline. With 0 bases removed from V and 0 bases from J, the gap between germline ends came to 9 bases. There are 17 residues in the CDR3. Using reference TRBV18 and TRBJ2-6 for the parts outside the CDR3, the full variable domain is NAGVMQNPRHLVRRRGQEARLRCSPMKGHSHVYWYRQLPEEGLKFMVYLQKENIIDESGMPKERFSAEFPKEGPSILRIQQVVRGDSAAYFCASSPPRWSSGANVLTFGAGSRLTVL.

The chain combines TRBV27 with TRBJ2-2; D possibly corresponds to TRBD1 (5 bases). Germline CDR1 and CDR2: MNHEY and SMNVEV (reference sequence). CDR3 length: 14 amino acids. V was shortened by 6 bases and J by 7 bases, with 15 bases between the two germline ends. CDR3 residues: CASRSPQGFGELFF. For the CDR3, the DNA is TGTGCCAGCAGATCACCCCAGGGATTCGGGGAGCTGTTTTTT.

Remarks on this clone: The same CDR3 can be traced to other DNA sequences in this sample. V and J are TRBV7-9 and TRBJ2-1; D call uncertain. Germline-derived CDR1 and CDR2 are SEHNR and FQNEAQ (reference sequence). The CDR3 consists of 12 residues. Trimming pared 2 bases from V and 1 base from J, leaving 0 bases between. The CDR3 DNA is TGTGCCAGCAGCTTATCCTACAATGAGCAGTTCTTC. Protein sequence: CASSLSYNEQFF.

This chain joins TRBV7-6 and TRBJ2-1; D may be TRBD2 (6 bases). V was trimmed by 4 bases and J by 5 bases, leaving 15 bases between them. Per germline, CDR1 SGHVS and CDR2 FNYEAQ. There are 15 residues in the CDR3. CDR3 sequence reads: CASSSRGLPNNEQFF. Written as DNA, the CDR3 is TGTGCCAGCAGCTCCCGCGGACTACCTAACAATGAGCAGTTCTTC.

V usage is TRBV2 and J usage is TRBJ2-2, with D perhaps TRBD1 or TRBD2 (5 bases each). V shed 1 base and J shed 1 base, with 10 bases lying between them. Germline loops: CDR1 SNHLY, CDR2 FYNNEI. The CDR3 totals 16 residues. CDR3 loop: CASSEDQGRNTGELFF. The CDR3 DNA reads as TGTGCCAGCAGTGAAGATCAGGGACGGAACACCGGGGAGCTGTTTTTT.

This chain uses TRBV28 with TRBJ2-5, with TRBD2 matching 8 bases. Germline V lookup: CDR1 MDHEN, CDR2 SYDVKM. J gave up 2 bases and V 5 bases, and 4 bases lay outside the gene matches. This CDR3 region has 14 residues. The CDR3 nucleotides read TGTGCCAGCAGTCCGGGACTAGATCAAGAGACCCAGTACTTC. Its translation is CASSPGLDQETQYF.